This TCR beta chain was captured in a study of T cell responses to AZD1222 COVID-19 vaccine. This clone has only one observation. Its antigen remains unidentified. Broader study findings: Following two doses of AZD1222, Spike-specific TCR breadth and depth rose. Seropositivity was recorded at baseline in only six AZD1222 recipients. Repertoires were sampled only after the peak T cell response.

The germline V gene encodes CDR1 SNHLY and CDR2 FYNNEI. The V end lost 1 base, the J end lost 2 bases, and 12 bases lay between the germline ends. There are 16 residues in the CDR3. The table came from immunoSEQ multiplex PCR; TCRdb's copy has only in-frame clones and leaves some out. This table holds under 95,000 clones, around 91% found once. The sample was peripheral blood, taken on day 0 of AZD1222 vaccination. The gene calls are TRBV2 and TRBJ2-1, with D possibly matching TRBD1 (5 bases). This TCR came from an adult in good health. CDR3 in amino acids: CASSEEWSGTYNEQFF. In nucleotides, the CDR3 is TGTGCCAGCAGTGAAGAGTGGTCAGGGACCTACAATGAGCAGTTCTTC.